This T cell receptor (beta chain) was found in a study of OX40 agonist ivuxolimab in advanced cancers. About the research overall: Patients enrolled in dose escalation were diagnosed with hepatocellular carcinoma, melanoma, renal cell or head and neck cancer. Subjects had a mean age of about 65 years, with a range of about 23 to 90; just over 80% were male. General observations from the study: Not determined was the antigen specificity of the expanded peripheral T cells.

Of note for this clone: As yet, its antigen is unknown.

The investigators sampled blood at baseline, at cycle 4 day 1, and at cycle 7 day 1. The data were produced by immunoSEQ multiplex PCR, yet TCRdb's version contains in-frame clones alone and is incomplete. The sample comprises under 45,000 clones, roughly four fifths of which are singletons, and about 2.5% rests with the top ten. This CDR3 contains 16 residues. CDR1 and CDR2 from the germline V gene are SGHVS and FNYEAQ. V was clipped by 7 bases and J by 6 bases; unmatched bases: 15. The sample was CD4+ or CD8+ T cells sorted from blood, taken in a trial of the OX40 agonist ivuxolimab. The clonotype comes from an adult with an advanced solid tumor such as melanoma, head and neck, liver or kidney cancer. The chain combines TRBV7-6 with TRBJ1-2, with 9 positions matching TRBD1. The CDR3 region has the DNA TGTGCCAGCAACACTTGGCCGCTGGACAGGGGCAATGGCTACACCTTC. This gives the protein CASNTWPLDRGNGYTF.